This entry features one TCR beta chain sequence. Its target is not known. These data originate in a study of shared clonotypes between healthy human individuals. Notes on the study in general: Rarefaction curves obtained for sorted subsets showed sequencing incomplete despite large depth.

Trimming left V 5 bases short and J 9 bases short, with 11 bases between. This CDR3 has 11 amino acids. In germline, CDR1 is DFQATT, CDR2 SNEGSKA (reference sequence). Several immunoSEQ 96-well plates shared each subset's DNA, each plate a replicate. Measured with immunoSEQ multiplex PCR; TCRdb has only the in-frame clones, and not every one. The sample gives hundreds of thousands of clones, almost 97% of which show up once; approximately 0.06% is in the top ten. The source material was naive CD4+ T cells sorted from blood. As to subset: CD45RA+ positively selected. The J gene is TRBJ2-1, the V gene TRBV20-1; D is uncertain. The TCR originated in a woman in her thirties in good health. Here the CDR3 reads CSAANPTEQFF. The CDR3 DNA is TGCAGTGCTGCAAACCCGACTGAGCAGTTCTTC.